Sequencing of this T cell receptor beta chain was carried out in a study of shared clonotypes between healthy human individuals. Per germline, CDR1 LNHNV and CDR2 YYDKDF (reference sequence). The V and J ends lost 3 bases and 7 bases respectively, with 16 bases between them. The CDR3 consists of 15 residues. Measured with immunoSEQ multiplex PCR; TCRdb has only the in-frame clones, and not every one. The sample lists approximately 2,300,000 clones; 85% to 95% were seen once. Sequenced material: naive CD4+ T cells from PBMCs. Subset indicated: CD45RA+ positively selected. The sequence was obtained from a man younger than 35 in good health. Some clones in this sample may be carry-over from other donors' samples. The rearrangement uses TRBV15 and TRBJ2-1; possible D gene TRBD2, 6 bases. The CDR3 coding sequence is TGTGCCACCAGCAGTTTTAGCGGAACTGGGAATGAGCAGTTCTTC. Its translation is CATSSFSGTGNEQFF.